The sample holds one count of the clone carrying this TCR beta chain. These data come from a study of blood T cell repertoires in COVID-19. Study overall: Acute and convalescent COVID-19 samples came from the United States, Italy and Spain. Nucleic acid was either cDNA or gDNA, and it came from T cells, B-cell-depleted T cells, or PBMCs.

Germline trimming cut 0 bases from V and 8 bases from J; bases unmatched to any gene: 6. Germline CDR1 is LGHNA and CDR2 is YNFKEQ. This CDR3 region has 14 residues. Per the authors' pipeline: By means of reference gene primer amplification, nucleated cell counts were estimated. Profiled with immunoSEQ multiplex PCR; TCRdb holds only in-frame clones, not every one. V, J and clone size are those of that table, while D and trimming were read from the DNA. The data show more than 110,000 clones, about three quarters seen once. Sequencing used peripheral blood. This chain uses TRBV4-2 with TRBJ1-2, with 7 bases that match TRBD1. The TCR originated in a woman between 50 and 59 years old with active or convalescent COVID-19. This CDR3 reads CASSQDEGARGYTF. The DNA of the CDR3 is TGTGCCAGCAGCCAAGATGAGGGGGCTCGGGGCTACACCTTC.